The rows below give T cell receptor beta chains drawn from one sample of a study of cytomegalovirus exposure and HLA in healthy donors. TCRdb's table, derived via immunoSEQ multiplex PCR, lists solely in-frame clones and lacks some. The sample includes 71,000 or so clones, less than 95% seen only once; the top ten take roughly 0.94%. The sequencing input was PBMCs. These receptors came from a woman younger than 30 in good health and CMV-seronegative. Both conserved end residues are trimmed from each CDR3.

CDR3 length: 11; V gene: TRBV5-4; CDR3 protein: ASSLALAAEQF
CDR3 length: 12; V gene: TRBV4-1; CDR3 protein: ASSQDFHHEEQY
CDR3 length: 12; V gene: TRBV6-1; CDR3 protein: ASSEGEGGNEQF
CDR3 length: 13; V gene: TRBV7-9; CDR3 protein: ASSSEKRGGYEQY
CDR3 length: 13; V gene: TRBV19; CDR3 protein: ASSLGTASGNTIY
CDR3 length: 14; V gene: TRBV7-9; CDR3 protein: ASSSPQGGYNSPLH
CDR3 length: 12; V gene: TRBV7-3; CDR3 protein: ASSYGFSTDTQY
CDR3 length: 13; V gene: TRBV7-3; CDR3 protein: ASSRGLAGGSEQF
CDR3 length: 15; V gene: TRBV2; CDR3 protein: ASSETRTGGFNSPLH
CDR3 length: 11; V gene: TRBV9; CDR3 protein: ASSIGQNGLLF
CDR3 length: 11; V gene: TRBV18; CDR3 protein: ASSPLLATEAF
CDR3 length: 9; V gene: TRBV30; CDR3 protein: AWSLDSYFV
CDR3 length: 13; V gene: TRBV7-6; CDR3 protein: ASSSRDKNTGELF
CDR3 length: 13; V gene: TRBV5-4; CDR3 protein: ASSPTGLAGGEQF
CDR3 length: 15; V gene: TRBV9; CDR3 protein: ASSVEDSSSGANVLT
CDR3 length: 11; V gene: TRBV25-1; CDR3 protein: ASSRGSYNEQF
CDR3 length: 15; V gene: TRBV9; CDR3 protein: ASSVGASDSSYNEQF
CDR3 length: 13; V gene: TRBV11-2; CDR3 protein: ASSPRVAMNTEAF
CDR3 length: 17; V gene: TRBV21-1; CDR3 protein: ASSPGTSGRAFPENIQY
CDR3 length: 16; V gene: TRBV4-2; CDR3 protein: ASSQEVSSWLATYEQY
CDR3 length: 16; V gene: TRBV4-1; CDR3 protein: ASSQDPALAGERYEQY
CDR3 length: 11; V gene: TRBV28; CDR3 protein: ASGQGAIYEQY
CDR3 length: 12; V gene: TRBV18; CDR3 protein: ASSPRPGNTEAF
CDR3 length: 13; V gene: TRBV4-2; CDR3 protein: ASSQFTGPNSPLH
CDR3 length: 14; V gene: TRBV4-2; CDR3 protein: ASSQVGDWTNEKLF
CDR3 length: 12; V gene: TRBV7-6; CDR3 protein: ASSLVRATGELF
CDR3 length: 13; V gene: TRBV18; CDR3 protein: ASSPGAGINQPQH
CDR3 length: 13; V gene: TRBV27; CDR3 protein: ASSLSGGARGEQY
CDR3 length: 10; V gene: TRBV7-9; CDR3 protein: ASSLTGEDQY
CDR3 length: 12; V gene: TRBV7-3; CDR3 protein: ASSLTKSTDTQY
CDR3 length: 11; V gene: TRBV6-5; CDR3 protein: ASSYTGEDGYT
CDR3 length: 9; V gene: TRBV27; CDR3 protein: ASSPGDTQY
CDR3 length: 10; V gene: TRBV27; CDR3 protein: ASSPGSYEQY
CDR3 length: 15; V gene: TRBV21-1; CDR3 protein: ASSKGRAGGDNTEAF
CDR3 length: 12; V gene: TRBV7-9; CDR3 protein: ASSSPGLDNEQY
CDR3 length: 11; V gene: TRBV27; CDR3 protein: ASGTSLDGTQY
CDR3 length: 12; V gene: TRBV28; CDR3 protein: ASSQTGGHQPQH
CDR3 length: 15; V gene: TRBV7-6; CDR3 protein: ASSLYLGTSKGNEQF
CDR3 length: 11; V gene: TRBV19; CDR3 protein: ASTREDAGKLF
CDR3 length: 12; V gene: TRBV7-2; CDR3 protein: ASSLSGGAYEQY
CDR3 length: 10; V gene: TRBV6-5; CDR3 protein: ASSSQADTQY
CDR3 length: 12; V gene: TRBV29-1; CDR3 protein: SVEGTSGYNEQF
CDR3 length: 11; V gene: TRBV6-1; CDR3 protein: ASSDVPRETQY
CDR3 length: 14; V gene: TRBV18; CDR3 protein: ASSPNRASSYNEQF
CDR3 length: 14; V gene: TRBV30; CDR3 protein: AWSHLTGLYTGELF
CDR3 length: 12; V gene: TRBV5-5; CDR3 protein: ASSLHRGQETQY
CDR3 length: 14; V gene: TRBV27; CDR3 protein: ASSSTTSFSYNEQF
CDR3 length: 12; V gene: TRBV2; CDR3 protein: ASTPGDIFYGYT
CDR3 length: 12; V gene: TRBV5-6; CDR3 protein: ASSLESAGETQY
CDR3 length: 9; V gene: TRBV2; CDR3 protein: ASRGGTEAF
CDR3 length: 15; V gene: TRBV2; CDR3 protein: ASRSGTGAYHNYGYT
CDR3 length: 14; V gene: TRBV6-6; CDR3 protein: ASSFGSGRALDEQF
CDR3 length: 12; V gene: TRBV28; CDR3 protein: ASKLTGSYNEQF
CDR3 length: 13; V gene: TRBV27; CDR3 protein: ASSTRGPSNQPQH